This T cell receptor beta chain was identified during a study of tissue T cells after allogeneic stem cell transplantation. Study findings and constraints: Across patients, clones rarely overlapped, yet motif clusters were shared tissue-specifically.

V lost 2 bases to trimming and J lost 0 bases, with 6 bases between them. The CDR3 runs to 13 residues. Germline V gene data show CDR1 as SGHSN and CDR2 as HYEKVE. Remarks on this clone: Its antigen is not identified. The gene symbols are mouse symbols. The CDR3 end lies 1 residue beyond the end of the read and is filled in from the germline J gene.

The method was immunoSEQ multiplex PCR; TCRdb's version includes in-frame clones alone and lacks a portion of them. This repertoire shows over 40,000 clones, about three quarters found once; its top ten account for roughly 0.55%. Sequenced input: sorted cells pooled from one or two spleens. The chain uses TRBV12-1 and TRBJ1-2; D unclear. This TCR was sampled from a pool of C57BL/6 mice in good health. Partial CDR3 DNA: TGTGCCAGCTCTCACCTCTCAAACTCCGACTACACC. Translated: CASSHLSNSDYT. The entire CDR3 protein reads CASSHLSNSDYTF.